A selection of T cell receptor beta chains follows, all from one sample in a study of neoadjuvant anti-PD-1 for oral cavity cancer. Only in-frame clones appear in the TCRdb table, and some are missing; sequencing was by immunoSEQ multiplex PCR. The repertoire holds 14,000 or so clones, with 60% to 85% as singletons. The material sequenced was PBMCs, taken after nivolumab (anti-PD-1) treatment. The receptors here all came from a person aged 40-85 years with oral cavity squamous cell carcinoma. CDR3s include the opening cysteine and the closing phenylalanine or tryptophan. Each record gives: clone size, D gene, V gene, J gene, CDR3 protein, CDR3 DNA. A D gene is named only where the DNA matches it firmly. A clone size is listed for some rows: how often the clone was seen (once, few, many), or a class if it is expanded.

>few|NA|TRBV21-1|TRBJ2-7
CASSPLAEQYF
TGTGCCAGCAGCCCACTAGCCGAGCAGTACTTC
>NA|NA|TRBV4-1|TRBJ2-7
CASSHAGSYEQYF
TGCGCCAGCAGCCATGCAGGGAGCTACGAGCAGTACTTC
>NA|NA|TRBV19|TRBJ2-7
CASSMDVRRGQSHEQYF
TGTGCCAGTAGTATGGATGTCAGGAGGGGGCAATCCCACGAGCAGTACTTC
>few|NA|TRBV19|TRBJ1-2
CASSIAGQGYTF
TGTGCCAGTAGTATTGCAGGGCAGGGCTACACCTTC
>NA|TRBD1|TRBV5-6|TRBJ2-2
CASSVDRDTGELFF
TGTGCCAGCAGCGTGGACAGGGACACCGGGGAGCTGTTTTTT
>NA|TRBD1|TRBV7-7|TRBJ2-7
CASSPAGTGSYEQYF
TGTGCTAGCAGCCCCGCCGGGACAGGATCCTACGAGCAGTACTTC
>NA|TRBD1|TRBV30|TRBJ2-4
CAWLDRGKNIQYF
TGTGCCTGGCTCGACAGGGGAAAAAACATTCAGTACTTC
>few|NA|TRBV6-1|TRBJ1-1
CASIRTGNTEAFF
TGTGCCAGCATTCGGACGGGAAACACTGAAGCTTTCTTT
>few|NA|TRBV5-1|TRBJ2-7
CASSSPGPSYEQYF
TGCGCCAGCAGCTCCCCAGGGCCCTCCTACGAGCAGTACTTC
>NA|NA|TRBV5-1|TRBJ2-7
CASSSGGSYEQYF
TGCGCCAGCAGCTCTGGGGGCTCGTACGAGCAGTACTTC
>NA|TRBD1|TRBV10-2|TRBJ2-7
CASSDHRQGPAYEQYF
TGCGCCAGCAGTGACCACCGACAGGGGCCCGCCTACGAGCAGTACTTC
>once|TRBD1|TRBV30|TRBJ1-1
CAWSRGQGGPTEAFF
TGTGCCTGGAGTAGGGGGCAGGGAGGGCCGACTGAAGCTTTCTTT
>few|TRBD2|TRBV27|TRBJ2-1
CASNDRLAGYNEQFF
TGTGCCAGCAATGACCGGCTAGCGGGGTACAATGAGCAGTTCTTC
>few|TRBD1|TRBV28|TRBJ2-1
CASSSRDRRNEQFF
TGTGCCAGCAGTTCCCGGGACAGACGCAATGAGCAGTTCTTC
>NA|TRBD1|TRBV30|TRBJ1-2
CAASRDRPYGYTF
TGTGCCGCCAGCCGGGACAGACCCTATGGCTACACCTTC
>few|NA|TRBV14|TRBJ1-1
CASSQPWPMNTEAFF
TGTGCCAGCAGCCAGCCGTGGCCAATGAACACTGAAGCTTTCTTT
>NA|TRBD1|TRBV27|TRBJ2-7
CASSWRQGNSDEQYF
TGTGCCAGCAGTTGGCGACAGGGTAATTCCGACGAGCAGTACTTC
>NA|NA|TRBV10-3|TRBJ1-2
CAISDAVFLSYTF
TGTGCCATCAGTGATGCGGTCTTCCTAAGCTACACCTTC
>NA|TRBD2|TRBV27|TRBJ2-1
CASRSFRELAGAKFYNEQFF
TGTGCCAGCAGATCCTTCAGGGAGCTAGCGGGAGCGAAATTCTACAATGAGCAGTTCTTC
>NA|TRBD1|TRBV5-6|TRBJ1-5
CASSRWTGASNQPQHF
TGTGCCAGCAGCCGATGGACAGGGGCTTCTAATCAGCCCCAGCATTTT
>NA|TRBD2|TRBV5-1|TRBJ2-7
CASSLAGLAGGPSYEQYF
TGCGCCAGCAGCTTAGCAGGACTAGCGGGAGGGCCTTCCTACGAGCAGTACTTC
>NA|NA|TRBV14|TRBJ2-1
CASSQRDYSNEQFF
TGTGCCAGCAGCCAACGCGACTATTCCAATGAGCAGTTCTTC
>NA|NA|TRBV11-2|TRBJ2-1
CASSLDGPLDEQFF
TGTGCCAGCAGCTTAGATGGGCCCCTGGATGAGCAGTTCTTC
>NA|NA|TRBV6-1|TRBJ2-7
CASSDYGIHYEQYF
TGTGCCAGCAGTGATTACGGGATACACTACGAGCAGTACTTC
>NA|NA|TRBV28|TRBJ1-5
CASRGQSYSNQPQHF
TGTGCCAGTAGAGGACAGTCCTATAGCAATCAGCCCCAGCATTTT
>NA|TRBD2|TRBV5-1|TRBJ2-1
CASSPSVAGGLDEQFF
TGCGCCAGCAGCCCGTCCGTAGCGGGAGGGCTGGATGAGCAGTTCTTC
>NA|NA|TRBV27|TRBJ1-4
CASSLGGRNEKLFF
TGTGCCAGCAGTTTGGGGGGGCGGAATGAAAAACTGTTTTTT
>NA|NA|TRBV28|TRBJ2-6
CASTLGGFSGANVLTF
TGTGCCAGCACCCTGGGGGGTTTCTCTGGGGCCAACGTCCTGACTTTC
>NA|NA|TRBV30|TRBJ2-7
CAWSVVGGKQYF
TGTGCCTGGAGTGTTGTGGGGGGAAAGCAGTACTTC
>NA|NA|TRBV6-1|TRBJ1-5
CASSVTSDQPQHF
TGTGCCAGCAGTGTAACAAGTGATCAGCCCCAGCATTTT
>NA|NA|TRBV19|TRBJ1-3
CASSTPLSGNTIYF
TGTGCCAGTAGTACGCCCCTCTCTGGAAACACCATATATTTT
>once|TRBD1|TRBV6-5|TRBJ1-4
CASSRQGSDKKLFF
TGTGCCAGCAGTCGACAGGGTTCGGATAAAAAACTGTTTTTT
>few|NA|TRBV5-1|TRBJ1-3
CASSLAGDVSGNTIYF
TGCGCCAGCAGCTTGGCCGGGGATGTGTCTGGAAACACCATATATTTT
>NA|TRBD2|TRBV19|TRBJ2-7
CASSIASGYEQYF
TGTGCCAGTAGTATAGCTAGCGGCTACGAGCAGTACTTC
>NA|NA|TRBV6-1|TRBJ1-5
CASTPGGGSNQPQHF
TGTGCCAGCACTCCCGGGGGAGGGAGCAATCAGCCCCAGCATTTT
>NA|TRBD2|TRBV30|TRBJ2-2
CAWRFGTSGSTANTGELFF
TGTGCCTGGAGATTTGGGACTAGCGGGAGTACTGCGAACACCGGGGAGCTGTTTTTT
>NA|TRBD2|TRBV6-6|TRBJ2-1
CASSYAGETHNEQFF
TGTGCCAGCAGTTACGCGGGGGAAACACACAATGAGCAGTTCTTC
>NA|NA|TRBV6-1|TRBJ1-2
CASRGSSANYGYTF
TGTGCCAGCAGGGGCAGCTCGGCTAACTATGGCTACACCTTC
>NA|TRBD1|TRBV28|TRBJ2-7
CASSPSDRSYEQYF
TGTGCCAGCAGCCCATCGGACAGGTCCTACGAGCAGTACTTC
>few|TRBD1|TRBV5-6|TRBJ1-3
CASSFRTGEGNTIYF
TGTGCCAGCAGCTTTCGGACAGGGGAAGGAAACACCATATATTTT
>NA|NA|TRBV2|TRBJ2-3
CASSGQATDTQYF
TGTGCCAGCAGTGGACAGGCCACAGATACGCAGTATTTT
>NA|NA|TRBV6-5|TRBJ2-1
CASSYSIWTEQFF
TGTGCCAGCAGTTACTCTATATGGACTGAGCAGTTCTTC
>NA|NA|TRBV5-4|TRBJ2-7
CASSSDFNEQYF
TGTGCCAGCAGCTCAGACTTCAACGAGCAGTACTTC
>NA|NA|TRBV6-5|TRBJ2-6
CASTTLSGANVLTF
TGTGCCAGCACCACCCTGTCTGGGGCCAACGTCCTGACTTTC
>NA|NA|TRBV15|TRBJ2-3
CATSREAEAVRGTDTQYF
TGTGCCACCAGCAGAGAGGCTGAAGCGGTCCGCGGCACAGATACGCAGTATTTT
>NA|TRBD2|TRBV9|TRBJ2-1
CASSVDSSGAYNEQFF
TGTGCCAGCAGCGTAGATTCTAGCGGGGCCTACAATGAGCAGTTCTTC
>NA|NA|TRBV4-2|TRBJ1-2
CASSQGEATTYGYTF
TGTGCCAGCAGCCAAGGTGAGGCGACAACCTATGGCTACACCTTC
>NA|TRBD1|TRBV11-3|TRBJ2-3
CASSLGQGSTDTQYF
TGTGCCAGCAGCTTAGGACAGGGAAGCACAGATACGCAGTATTTT
>NA|TRBD1|TRBV6-5|TRBJ1-2
CASRRTGNQYGYTF
TGTGCCAGCAGAAGGACAGGGAATCAATATGGCTACACCTTC
>NA|TRBD2|TRBV5-1|TRBJ2-7
CASSSGLAKPYEQYF
TGCGCCAGCAGCTCGGGACTAGCGAAGCCCTACGAGCAGTACTTC
>once|TRBD2|TRBV19|TRBJ2-5
CASSIGSGAETQYF
TGTGCCAGTAGTATTGGGAGCGGGGCGGAGACCCAGTACTTC
>few|NA|TRBV4-1|TRBJ2-4
CASSQDGGTENIQYF
TGCGCCAGCAGCCAAGATGGAGGAACCGAGAACATTCAGTACTTC
>few|TRBD2|TRBV18|TRBJ2-5
CASSPSAGAPGETQYF
TGTGCCAGCTCACCTTCAGCGGGAGCCCCGGGGGAGACCCAGTACTTC
>NA|TRBD1|TRBV27|TRBJ2-7
CASSLVGDRSYEQYF
TGTGCCAGCAGTTTAGTTGGGGACAGGTCCTACGAGCAGTACTTC
>NA|NA|TRBV6-1|TRBJ1-1
CASKRNLNTEAFF
TGTGCCAGCAAACGGAACTTGAACACTGAAGCTTTCTTT
>NA|TRBD1|TRBV5-6|TRBJ1-5
CASSLYEGAGRNQPQHF
TGTGCCAGCAGCTTGTATGAGGGGGCCGGGCGGAATCAGCCCCAGCATTTT
>few|NA|TRBV10-3|TRBJ2-2
CAISVLTGWELFF
TGTGCCATCAGTGTTTTAACAGGGTGGGAGCTGTTTTTT
>NA|NA|TRBV15|TRBJ1-5
CATKEGYSNQPQHF
TGTGCCACCAAAGAGGGGTATAGCAATCAGCCCCAGCATTTT
>NA|TRBD1|TRBV6-1|TRBJ2-4
CASETGGVDIQYF
TGTGCCAGCGAGACAGGGGGGGTGGACATTCAGTACTTC
>NA|NA|TRBV7-9|TRBJ2-3
CASSLEGRYTQYF
TGTGCCAGCAGCTTAGAAGGGCGGTATACGCAGTATTTT